One and the same sample provided the 21 T cell receptor beta chains below, sequenced in a study of OX40 agonist ivuxolimab in advanced cancers. Clones were sequenced by immunoSEQ multiplex PCR, and TCRdb holds only the in-frame ones, with some missing. There are 50,000 to 65,000 clones in the sample; roughly 92% occur only once, and about an eighth lies in the top ten. The sequenced sample was CD4+ or CD8+ T cells sorted from blood, obtained in a trial of the OX40 agonist ivuxolimab. The receptors were gathered from an adult with an advanced solid tumor such as melanoma, head and neck, liver or kidney cancer.

The rearrangement joins TRBV15 to TRBJ2-1, with 12 bases aligning to TRBD2. This CDR3 is 16 amino acids long. Germline V CDR1 and CDR2: LNHNV, YYDKDF (reference sequence). V was clipped by 3 bases and J by 6 bases; unmatched bases: 6. The CDR3 spells CATSSSRLAGVNEQFF. CDR3 nucleotide sequence: TGTGCCACCAGCAGCTCGAGACTAGCGGGAGTCAATGAGCAGTTCTTC.

The chain carries TRBV7-9 and TRBJ2-1; D remains ambiguous. Trimming took 1 base from V and 10 from J, leaving 11 bases between them. This CDR3 has 13 residues. The V gene's germline CDR1 is SEHNR and CDR2 FQNEAQ (reference sequence). CDR3 residues: CASSLVPVQEQFF. CDR3 nucleotide sequence: TGTGCCAGCAGCTTAGTTCCGGTACAGGAGCAGTTCTTC.

The chain is built from TRBV25-1 and TRBJ2-7; 7 bases match TRBD1. The length of the CDR3 is 15 residues. Germline CDR1 and CDR2: MGHDK and SYGVNS. Trimming at V came to 5 bases and at J to 5 bases, leaving 12 bases not matched to a gene. The CDR3 DNA follows: TGTGCCAGCAGTACACCTAAGACAGGGCAGGACGAGCAGTACTTC. Protein: CASSTPKTGQDEQYF.

V is TRBV4-2 and J is TRBJ2-1; 7 bases match TRBD1. Germline V gene data show CDR1 as LGHNA and CDR2 as YNFKEQ. The CDR3 extends over 16 amino acids. J lost 3 bases, V lost 0 bases, and 5 bases had no gene match. The CDR3 DNA reads as TGTGCCAGCAGCCAAGAGAAAGGGGGCAGCTACAATGAGCAGTTCTTC. Its protein product is CASSQEKGGSYNEQFF.

The chain has TRBV4-1 and TRBJ2-7; 10 bases agree with TRBD2. This CDR3 has 15 amino acids. The germline V gene encodes CDR1 MGHRA and CDR2 YSYEKL. After removal of 2 bases from V and 4 bases from J, the junction contained 5 bases not matched to a gene. CDR3 protein: CASSQTSGTAYEQYF. DNA of the CDR3: TGCGCCAGCAGCCAAACTAGCGGGACCGCTTACGAGCAGTACTTC.

The rearrangement uses TRBV27 and TRBJ2-6; TRBD1 might be the D (5 bases). The germline gives CDR1 MNHEY, CDR2 SMNVEV (reference sequence). The length of the CDR3 is 16 residues. Trimming removed 6 bases at V and 0 bases at J, with 12 bases between. CDR3: CASSHRQNSGANVLTF. CDR3 nucleotides: TGTGCCAGCAGCCACAGACAGAACTCTGGGGCCAACGTCCTGACTTTC.

The chain is built from TRBV6-5 and TRBJ1-3; D is perhaps TRBD1 (6 bases). The CDR3 contains 14 residues. V was trimmed by 4 bases and J by 4 bases, leaving 11 bases between them. The germline V gene encodes CDR1 MNHEY and CDR2 SVGAGI. CDR3 sequence (DNA): TGTGCCAGCAGTTCCGGGACATCGGGAAACACCATATATTTT. Protein product: CASSSGTSGNTIYF.

The chain couples TRBV11-2 to TRBJ2-7, with D tentatively TRBD1 or TRBD2 (5 bases each). The CDR3 spans 14 residues. The V gene's germline CDR1 is SGHAT and CDR2 FQNNGV. The V end was cut by 1 base, the J end by 4 bases, with 11 bases between. The CDR3 sequence is CASSLVGVNYEQYF. The CDR3 bases are TGTGCCAGCAGCTTAGTGGGGGTTAATTACGAGCAGTACTTC. Full variable domain (rest looked up from reference TRBV11-2 and TRBJ2-7): EAGVAQSPRYKIIEKRQSVAFWCNPISGHATLYWYQQILGQGPKLLIQFQNNGVVDDSQLPKDRFSAERLKGVDSTLKIQPAKLEDSAVYLCASSLVGVNYEQYFGPGTRLTVT.

The V gene is TRBV7-9, the J gene TRBJ1-2; 8 nucleotides align to TRBD1. Germline V lookup: CDR1 SEHNR, CDR2 FQNEAQ (reference sequence). This CDR3 region has 14 residues. V was clipped by 5 bases and J by 5 bases; unmatched bases: 7. CDR3 sequence (DNA): TGTGCCAGCAGCGCCGGGACAGGCGGATATGGCTACACCTTC. It specifies CASSAGTGGYGYTF.

V is TRBV11-2 and J is TRBJ2-7; 11 bases are shared with TRBD2. The CDR3 sequence is 17 residues long. Germline values: CDR1 SGHAT, CDR2 FQNNGV. The ends lost 1 base at V and 2 bases at J; junction bases unmatched: 7. CDR3 protein: CASSLVSGRALAYEQYF. Here the CDR3 DNA reads TGTGCCAGCAGCTTAGTTAGCGGGAGGGCCCTCGCCTACGAGCAGTACTTC.

This clone was counted a few times. The chain uses TRBV28 and TRBJ2-3; TRBD1 might be the D (5 bases). This CDR3 has 14 residues. The germline CDR1 and CDR2 sequences are MDHEN and SYDVKM. V dropped 3 bases and J dropped 3 bases, with 10 bases sitting between them. The CDR3, as DNA: TGTGCCAGCAGTTTTCTTTCAGGGACAGATACGCAGTATTTT. Its protein is CASSFLSGTDTQYF.

The chain carries TRBV27 and TRBJ2-1, with D possibly being TRBD2 (5 bases). The CDR3 runs to 12 residues. Trimming stripped 3 bases from V and 10 bases from J, with 10 bases between. The V gene's germline CDR1 is MNHEY and CDR2 SMNVEV (reference sequence). The CDR3 reads CASSFGGWEQFF. CDR3 DNA: TGTGCCAGCAGTTTTGGCGGGTGGGAGCAGTTCTTC.

This chain joins TRBV10-2 and TRBJ2-3, with TRBD2 matching over 8 bases. This CDR3 is 15 amino acids long. V dropped 1 base and J dropped 6; count of bases not matched to a gene: 6. Germline CDR1 is WSHSY and CDR2 is SAAADI. This CDR3 reads CASSELSGGADTQYF. CDR3 in DNA: TGCGCCAGCAGTGAGTTATCGGGGGGGGCGGATACGCAGTATTTT.

The J gene is TRBJ1-1, the V gene TRBV25-1; a weak D match, TRBD1 (6 bases). Germline assignment: CDR1 MGHDK and CDR2 SYGVNS. This CDR3 has 15 amino acids. Trimming removed 3 bases from V and 3 bases from J, with 14 bases in between. The CDR3 region has the DNA TGTGCCAGCAGTGACTCCGGGACATTCGACACTGAAGCTTTCTTT. This gives the protein CASSDSGTFDTEAFF.

This chain connects TRBV2 to TRBJ2-7, with D uncertain. The germline CDR1 and CDR2 sequences are SNHLY and FYNNEI. The CDR3 contains 14 residues. The V and J ends lost 10 bases and 2 bases respectively, with 18 bases between them. The chain's CDR3 is CATPPSRLTYEQYF. The CDR3 DNA sequence: TGTGCCACCCCTCCCTCGAGGTTAACCTACGAGCAGTACTTC.

The rearrangement links TRBV11-2 to TRBJ1-1; D uncertain. The CDR3 covers 14 residues. Trimming took off 2 bases at V and 3 bases at J, with 10 bases between the two ends. Germline V lookup: CDR1 SGHAT, CDR2 FQNNGV. The CDR3 nucleotides read TGTGCCAGCAGCTTAAGCAGAAGTTACACTGAAGCTTTCTTT. Its translation is CASSLSRSYTEAFF.

This chain connects TRBV5-1 to TRBJ2-1; TRBD2 matches at 9 bases. Per the germline V gene, CDR1 is SGHRS and CDR2 is YFSETQ. This CDR3 has 15 amino acids. V dropped 6 bases and J dropped 6; count of bases not matched to a gene: 10. The CDR3 spells CASTEWTSETNEQFF. The CDR3 DNA follows: TGCGCCAGCACCGAGTGGACTAGCGAAACCAATGAGCAGTTCTTC. The entire variable domain, with the rest obtained from reference TRBV5-1 and TRBJ2-1, is as follows: KAGVTQTPRYLIKTRGQQVTLSCSPISGHRSVSWYQQTPGQGLQFLFEYFSETQRNKGNFPGRFSGRQFSNSRSEMNVSTLELGDSALYLCASTEWTSETNEQFFGPGTRLTVL.

This rearrangement joins TRBV9 to TRBJ2-7; possible D gene TRBD2, 6 bases. Between the trimmed V and J ends, which lost 0 bases and 5 bases, there was a span of 12 bases. Germline lookup yields CDR1 SGDLS and CDR2 YYNGEE. The CDR3 contains 14 residues. CDR3 protein: CASSVDGGNHEQYF. The CDR3 DNA is TGTGCCAGCAGCGTAGATGGAGGGAACCACGAGCAGTACTTC.

The V call is TRBV9, the J call TRBJ2-7, with 10 bases fitting TRBD1. The CDR3 sequence is 14 residues long. Per the germline V gene, CDR1 is SGDLS and CDR2 is YYNGEE. The V gene end was trimmed by 2 bases and the J gene end by 5 bases; junction bases not matched to a gene: 4. As DNA, the CDR3 is TGTGCCAGCAGCGTGGGACAGGGGCCGAACGAGCAGTACTTC. It is translated as CASSVGQGPNEQYF.

The chain uses TRBV7-9 and TRBJ2-1; no firm D call. Germline CDR1 SEHNR, CDR2 FQNEAQ (reference sequence). The CDR3 contains 14 residues. V was trimmed by 5 bases and J by 0 bases, leaving 8 bases between them. The CDR3 DNA reads TGTGCCAGCAGCGAGGTCACCTCCTACAATGAGCAGTTCTTC. Translating it yields CASSEVTSYNEQFF.

J is TRBJ2-7 and V is TRBV7-9, with TRBD1 identical over 8 bases. Germline V gives CDR1 SEHNR, CDR2 FQNEAQ (reference sequence). V shed 5 bases and J 6 bases; nucleotides not matched to a gene: 3. The CDR3 consists of 12 residues. This CDR3 reads CASSGTGPEQYF. Here the CDR3 DNA reads TGTGCCAGCAGCGGGACAGGACCCGAGCAGTACTTC. Full variable domain (rest looked up from reference TRBV7-9 and TRBJ2-7): DTGVSQNPRHKITKRGQNVTFRCDPISEHNRLYWYRQTLGQGPEFLTYFQNEAQLEKSRLLSDRFSAERPKGSFSTLEIQRTEQGDSAMYLCASSGTGPEQYFGPGTRLTVT.